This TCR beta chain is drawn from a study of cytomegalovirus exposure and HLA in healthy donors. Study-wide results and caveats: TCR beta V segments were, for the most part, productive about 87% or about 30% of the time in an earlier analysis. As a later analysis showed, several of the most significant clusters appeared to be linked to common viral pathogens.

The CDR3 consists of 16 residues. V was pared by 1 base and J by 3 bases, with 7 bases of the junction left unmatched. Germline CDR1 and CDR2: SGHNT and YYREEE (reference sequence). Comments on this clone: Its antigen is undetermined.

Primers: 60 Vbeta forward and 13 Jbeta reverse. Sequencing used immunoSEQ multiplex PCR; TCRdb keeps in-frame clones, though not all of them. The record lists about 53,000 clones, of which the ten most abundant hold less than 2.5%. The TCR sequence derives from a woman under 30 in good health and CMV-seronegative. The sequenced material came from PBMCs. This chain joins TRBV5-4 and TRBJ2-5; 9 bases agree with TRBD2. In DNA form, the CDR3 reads TGTGCCAGCAGCTTGCCCACAGCGGGGGGCAAAGAGACCCAGTACTTC. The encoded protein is CASSLPTAGGKETQYF.